Listed here are 22 T cell receptor beta chains from one sample, sequenced in a study of blood T cells in healthy people across ages (dated by TCRdb to between 2014 and 2017). Libraries came from 5' RACE. Sequenced using an Illumina HiSeq 2500. The second PCR ran for roughly 6 to 11 cycles and used a J-beta primer mix along with a sample-barcoded 5' primer. TCRdb ran its own pipeline on the public reads, namely fastp trimming at Q25 and MiXCR clone calling, and kept in-frame beta chains. Rows with a matching CDR3 protein are joined into one entry that keeps the most common DNA and genes. The sample yields hundreds of thousands of distinct CDR3 sequences; under 30% were counted once. Around a sixth of the sample comes from the top ten. Sequencing input: blood. Receptors were obtained from a woman aged 80 or over in good health.

There are a few counts of this clonotype. A much more abundant neighbour one base away suggests this may be a read error. The DNA for the CDR3 is TGTGCCAGCAACTTGGGGCGGGAGCAGTACTTC. Translated: CASNLGREQYF. V and J are TRBV7-9 and TRBJ2-7, with D maybe TRBD1 (5 bases). The CDR3 covers 11 residues. Germline V gives CDR1 SEHNR, CDR2 FQNEAQ (reference sequence). Trimming took 7 bases from V and 7 from J, leaving 11 bases between them. The whole variable domain, filled in from reference TRBV7-9 and TRBJ2-7, reads DTGVSQNPRHKITKRGQNVTFRCDPISEHNRLYWYRQTLGQGPEFLTYFQNEAQLEKSRLLSDRFSAERPKGSFSTLEIQRTEQGDSAMYLCASNLGREQYFGPGTRLTVT.

The V and J genes are TRBV5-1 and TRBJ1-1; D possibly corresponds to TRBD1 (6 bases). The CDR3 spans 13 residues. Germline V gene sequence: CDR1 SGHRS, CDR2 YFSETQ. V lost 6 bases and J 2 bases, leaving 11 bases between the germline ends. Here the CDR3 reads CASTGGQNTEAFF. CDR3 coding DNA: TGCGCCAGCACGGGGGGACAAAACACTGAAGCTTTCTTT.

As regards this clonotype: A much bigger clone sits one base away, suggesting this may be a read error. The V call is TRBV7-9, the J call TRBJ2-5, with D perhaps assigned TRBD1 or TRBD2 (7 bases each). Near its end, the DNA agrees better with TRBJ2-7, so the J call may be wrong. The CDR3 consists of 15 residues. Germline CDR1 is SEHNR and CDR2 is FQNEAQ (reference sequence). CDR3 sequence: CAGSSQGGAIYEQYF. The CDR3 DNA follows: TGTGCCGGCAGCTCCCAGGGGGGGGCGATCTACGAGCAGTACTTC.

Concerning this clonotype itself: An end of the junction does not agree with germline; a read error may underlie this. For the CDR3, the DNA is TGTGCCAGCAGCTACTCGGTTAACAGGCTTGAAGTTTTCTTT. Translated, it gives CASSYSVNRLEVFF. The chain is built from TRBV6-6 and TRBJ1-1; maybe TRBD1 (5 bases). Germline V gene lookup returns CDR1 MNHNY and CDR2 SVGAGI (reference sequence). The CDR3 sequence is 14 residues long.

This clonotype has a count of ten or more. This chain uses TRBV7-8 with TRBJ2-5; TRBD1 aligns across 9 bases. The CDR3 is 16 amino acids. The V and J ends lost 5 bases and 3 bases, in that order; junction bases with no gene match: 10. Germline lookup yields CDR1 SGHVS and CDR2 FQNEAQ. In DNA, the CDR3 is TGTGCCAGCAGCATACTGGGACAGGGTTCTGAAGAGACCCAGTACTTC. This gives the protein CASSILGQGSEETQYF.

This clonotype was recorded once. The chain couples TRBV9 to TRBJ2-1, with 7 bases identical to TRBD2. The closer fit of TRBJ2-7 to the DNA end suggests the J call may be wrong. This CDR3 comprises 15 residues. CDR1 and CDR2 from the germline V gene are SGDLS and YYNGEE. The CDR3 region is CASSVAAGEGYEQYF. CDR3 DNA: TGTGCCAGCAGCGTTGCCGCGGGAGAAGGCTACGAGCAGTACTTC.

This sequence joins TRBV19 and TRBJ2-2; D unresolved. The CDR3 loop spans 13 amino acids. V was cut by 3 bases and J by 5 bases, with 7 bases left in between. Germline CDR1 and CDR2: LNHDA and SQIVND (reference sequence). CDR3 sequence reads: CASSMTSTGELFF. Here the CDR3 DNA reads TGTGCCAGTAGTATGACAAGTACCGGGGAGCTGTTTTTT.

This clonotype was detected ten times or more. The V gene is TRBV7-2, the J gene TRBJ2-1; 8 positions agree with TRBD2. The CDR3 runs to 16 residues. Per germline, CDR1 SGHTA and CDR2 FQGNSA. V lost 2 bases and J lost 3; bases outside the gene matches: 6. In DNA form, the CDR3 reads TGTGCCAGCAGCTTAATCGGAACTAGCGGCTACAATGAGCAGTTCTTC. Translation gives CASSLIGTSGYNEQFF.

This clonotype was recorded a few times. This may come from a read error, since a much larger clone is one base off. The rearrangement links TRBV28 to TRBJ2-4, with TRBD2 as a possible D gene (7 bases). The CDR3 runs 15 residues. V was cut by 7 bases and J by 13 bases, with 26 bases left in between. The germline V gene encodes CDR1 MDHEN and CDR2 SYDVKM. CDR3 residues: CASIQGGVSSYVQYF. As DNA, the CDR3 is TGTGCCAGCATCCAAGGGGGGGTGAGCTCCTACGTGCAGTACTTC.

The chain has TRBV28 and TRBJ2-4; D is unclear. The J call may be incorrect, as the DNA end agrees better with TRBJ2-5. The CDR3 is 11 amino acids. CDR1 is MDHEN, CDR2 SYDVKM, per germline. In DNA form, the CDR3 reads TGTGCCAGAGACCCAAGAGAGACCCAGTACTTC. This translates into CARDPRETQYF.

This clonotype turned up a few times. A much larger clonotype is one base distant, so this may be a read error. The chain couples TRBV3-1 to TRBJ2-3, with D perhaps given as TRBD1 or TRBD2 (6 bases each). Germline CDR1 LGHDT, CDR2 YNNKEL (reference sequence). With 8 bases removed from V and 8 bases from J, the gap between germline ends came to 14 bases. This CDR3 is 12 amino acids long. The CDR3 DNA reads TGTGCCAGCCCACAGGGACTTAGTACGCAGTATTTT. Residues: CASPQGLSTQYF.

This sequence joins TRBV20-1 and TRBJ1-2; 7 bases map to TRBD1. V lost 6 bases, J lost 0 bases, and 10 bases stayed unmatched. Looked up from germline, CDR1 is DFQATT and CDR2 is SNEGSKA (reference sequence). The CDR3 is 15 amino acids. The CDR3 is CSARYRGPANYGYTF. The CDR3 DNA reads as TGCAGTGCCCGCTACAGGGGTCCAGCTAACTATGGCTACACCTTC.

Of note for this clonotype: A much larger clone differs from this one at a single base, so this may be a read error. V is TRBV9 and J is TRBJ2-3; 8 nucleotides agree with TRBD2. CDR1 is SGDLS and CDR2 is YYNGEE in the germline V gene. J gave up 8 bases and V 6 bases, and 8 bases lay outside the gene matches. The CDR3 spans 13 residues. CDR3 sequence (DNA): TGTGCCAGCAACGGGAGGGAAATAGGTACGCAGTATTTT. Amino acid sequence: CASNGREIGTQYF.

This clonotype was picked up many times. V and J are TRBV7-2 and TRBJ2-3; 9 nucleotides agree with TRBD1. Losses at the gene ends were 3 bases for V and 2 bases for J; bases not matched to a gene: 6. There are 16 residues in the CDR3. Germline V CDR1 and CDR2: SGHTA, FQGNSA. The CDR3 DNA reads as TGTGCCAGCAGCTTTCCGGGACAGGGTAACACAGATACGCAGTATTTT. Translation gives CASSFPGQGNTDTQYF.

This clonotype showed up just once. This chain uses TRBV6-1 with TRBJ2-7; no clear D gene. V was clipped by 4 bases and J by 6 bases, with 7 bases between them. The CDR3 extends over 11 amino acids. Germline CDR1 MNHNS, CDR2 SASEGT. The CDR3 DNA is TGTGCCAGCAGTGCGACGGTCGAGCAGTACTTC. Amino acids: CASSATVEQYF.

The rearrangement links TRBV20-1 to TRBJ1-5; D ambiguous. Germline V gives CDR1 DFQATT, CDR2 SNEGSKA (reference sequence). Trimming took 2 bases from V and 5 from J, leaving 13 bases between them. This CDR3 contains 14 residues. The CDR3 region has the DNA TGCAGTGCTAGAAGTGCAGCCAGCTATCAGCCCCAGCATTTT. Residues: CSARSAASYQPQHF.

The chain links TRBV7-9 to TRBJ1-1; TRBD1 matches at 9 bases. The V gene end was trimmed by 6 bases and the J gene end by 1 base; junction bases not matched to a gene: 12. The CDR3 covers 17 residues. Germline CDR1 reads SEHNR; CDR2 reads FQNEAQ (reference sequence). The CDR3 sequence: CASRSRDRVGENTEAFF. For the CDR3, the DNA is TGTGCCAGCAGATCCCGGGACAGGGTCGGAGAGAACACTGAAGCTTTCTTT.

At least ten counts were recorded for this clonotype. Its ends do not fully match the called genes, so a read error is possible. The chain links TRBV7-9 to TRBJ2-6, with 7 bases matching TRBD2. This CDR3 is built from 15 residues. Germline assignment: CDR1 SEHNR and CDR2 FQNEAQ (reference sequence). CDR3 nucleotides: TGCGCCAGCAGCCCCCGGGGGGCTGGGGCCAACGTCCTGACTTTC. Translation: CASSPRGAGANVLTF.

A note on this clonotype: A single base separates this from a much larger clone, so it may be a read error. The chain joins TRBV3-1 to TRBJ2-4, with D perhaps given as TRBD1 or TRBD2 (6 bases each). Judging by the DNA end, TRBJ2-7 fits better; the J call may be wrong. This CDR3 is built from 15 residues. CDR1 is LGHDT and CDR2 is YNNKEL in the germline V gene (reference sequence). Here the CDR3 reads CTSSQSGGRGYEQYF. As DNA, the CDR3 is TGTACCAGCAGCCAGAGTGGGGGGCGAGGCTACGAGCAGTACTTC.

This clonotype appeared a few times. The chain joins TRBV20-1 to TRBJ1-2; 9 positions agree with TRBD1. Germline V gene sequence: CDR1 DFQATT, CDR2 SNEGSKA (reference sequence). The CDR3 loop spans 13 amino acids. The V gene end was trimmed by 6 bases and the J gene end by 8 bases; junction bases not matched to a gene: 10. The DNA for the CDR3 is TGCAGTGCCTCCGGGACAGGGTTTTTCGGCTACACCTTC. This encodes CSASGTGFFGYTF.

In its sample, this clonotype was seen many times. V is TRBV5-1 and J is TRBJ2-3, with a possible D match to TRBD1 (6 bases). Germline V gives CDR1 SGHRS, CDR2 YFSETQ. V shed 5 bases and J shed 0 bases, with 13 bases lying between them. The CDR3 spans 15 residues. The CDR3 nucleotides are TGCGCCAGCAGACTCTCGGACAGCAGCACAGATACGCAGTATTTT. It is translated as CASRLSDSSTDTQYF.

This chain joins TRBV7-2 and TRBJ2-3; the match to TRBD2 covers 9 bases. Germline V gene data show CDR1 as SGHTA and CDR2 as FQGNSA. Unmatched junction bases numbered 12, after V lost 5 bases and J lost 0 bases. This CDR3 spans 18 amino acids. Here the CDR3 reads CASSHPAGGTHSTDTQYF. The CDR3 DNA reads as TGTGCCAGCAGCCACCCAGCGGGAGGAACACATAGCACAGATACGCAGTATTTT.